These 20 T cell receptor beta chains originate from one sample sequenced in a study of blood T cell repertoires in COVID-19. Clones were sequenced by immunoSEQ multiplex PCR, and TCRdb holds only the in-frame ones, with some missing. The sample includes about 72,000 clones, about nine tenths of them seen just once. The sequencing input was peripheral blood. The receptors were gathered from a man aged 65-85 years with active or convalescent COVID-19.

V gene TRBV7-2 combines with J gene TRBJ2-5, with D possibly being TRBD1 (5 bases). The V gene's germline CDR1 is SGHTA and CDR2 FQGNSA. V gave up 3 bases and J gave up 5 bases, with 10 bases separating them. This CDR3 is built from 13 residues. In nucleotides, the CDR3 is TGTGCCAGCAGCTTCCAGGGTCGTGAGACCCAGTACTTC. It encodes CASSFQGRETQYF.

V gene TRBV12-3 or TRBV12-4 combines with J gene TRBJ2-3; TRBD2 might be the D (5 bases). V lost 5 bases, J lost 3 bases, and 9 bases lay in between. The length of the CDR3 is 13 residues. The CDR3 sequence: CASSQLETDTQYF. CDR3 sequence (DNA): TGTGCCAGCAGTCAACTAGAAACAGATACGCAGTATTTT.

V usage is TRBV5-1 and J usage is TRBJ2-3, with 11 nucleotides matching TRBD2. The CDR3 runs 14 residues. V gave up 7 bases and J gave up 7 bases; unmatched junction bases: 8. Germline V gene sequence: CDR1 SGHRS, CDR2 YFSETQ. This CDR3 reads CASQTSGSLNTQYF. Here the CDR3 DNA reads TGCGCCAGCCAAACTAGCGGGAGTTTGAATACGCAGTATTTT.

V is TRBV28 and J is TRBJ1-2; TRBD1 aligns across 8 bases. The CDR3 runs to 13 residues. The J segment lost 7 bases and the V segment lost 6 bases, leaving 7 bases of the junction unmatched. CDR1 is MDHEN, CDR2 SYDVKM, per germline. The CDR3 is CASSSRGRGGYTF. CDR3 nucleotides: TGTGCCAGCAGCTCCAGGGGGCGGGGTGGCTACACCTTC.

The chain has TRBV11-2 and TRBJ2-1; weak D call: TRBD2 (5 bases). Germline values: CDR1 SGHAT, CDR2 FQNNGV. The CDR3 contains 17 residues. Trimming stripped 5 bases from V and 3 bases from J, with 20 bases between. The CDR3 spells CASSPSRTPGLYNEQFF. The CDR3 nucleotides are TGTGCCAGCAGCCCAAGCCGGACCCCAGGACTCTACAATGAGCAGTTCTTC.

This chain connects TRBV3-1 (or the pseudogene TRBV3-2) to TRBJ2-7; TRBD2 matches 9 bases. The ends lost 4 bases at V and 4 bases at J; junction bases unmatched: 5. The CDR3 length is 14 residues. Germline V gives CDR1 LGHDT, CDR2 YNNKEL (reference sequence). The CDR3 DNA sequence: TGTGCCAGCAGCCTGGTAGCGGGAGTATACGAGCAGTACTTC. Translated: CASSLVAGVYEQYF.

The sample holds a few counts of this clone. The V call is TRBV18, the J call TRBJ2-2; 8 bases line up with TRBD1. Per the germline V gene, CDR1 is KGHSH and CDR2 is LQKENI. This CDR3 is 18 amino acids long. The trim removed 2 bases at V and 2 bases at J, leaving 10 bases unmatched. CDR3 sequence: CASSPMETGAPNTGELFF. In nucleotides, the CDR3 is TGTGCCAGCTCACCAATGGAGACAGGGGCCCCAAACACCGGGGAGCTGTTTTTT.

The V and J genes are TRBV14 and TRBJ2-5; D might be TRBD2 (6 bases). This CDR3 spans 16 amino acids. Looked up from germline, CDR1 is SGHDN and CDR2 is FVKESK. Trimming took 3 bases from V and 5 from J, leaving 19 bases between them. CDR3 coding DNA: TGTGCCAGCAGCCAGGTGGGGCGGGGTATGTCGGAGACCCAGTACTTC. Protein sequence: CASSQVGRGMSETQYF.

V usage is TRBV11-2 and J usage is TRBJ2-1; D gene unclear. The CDR3 covers 14 residues. Germline V CDR1 and CDR2: SGHAT, FQNNGV. V was cut by 0 bases and J by 7 bases, with 10 bases left in between. The CDR3 protein is CASSLDYGRNEQFF. The CDR3 bases are TGTGCCAGCAGCTTAGATTATGGCAGGAATGAGCAGTTCTTC.

V gene TRBV30 combines with J gene TRBJ1-6; possible D gene TRBD1, 5 bases. Trimming removed 0 bases at V and 3 bases at J, with 9 bases between. Germline CDR1 is GTSNPN and CDR2 is SVGIG (reference sequence). This CDR3 is 15 amino acids long. CDR3 coding DNA: TGTGCCTGGAGTGTACGGGGGTTCTATAATTCACCCCTCCACTTT. It yields the protein CAWSVRGFYNSPLHF.

V is TRBV19 and J is TRBJ2-1; 12 bases agree with TRBD2. The CDR3 loop spans 15 amino acids. The junction had 5 bases not matched to a gene; V was cut back by 5 bases and J by 6 bases. Germline V gene sequence: CDR1 LNHDA, CDR2 SQIVND (reference sequence). The CDR3 DNA is TGTGCCAGTAGTTTAACTAGCGGGAGGTTCAATGAGCAGTTCTTC. It yields the protein CASSLTSGRFNEQFF.

The V and J genes are TRBV5-6 and TRBJ1-5, with 7 bases identical to TRBD1. Germline-derived CDR1 and CDR2 are SGHDT and YYEEEE. This CDR3 is built from 14 residues. Trimming cost V 2 bases and J 7 bases; bases outside gene matches: 6. The CDR3 loop reads CASSFRTGMQPQHF. The CDR3 DNA is TGTGCCAGCAGCTTCCGGACAGGCATGCAGCCCCAGCATTTT.

The chain links TRBV29-1 to TRBJ2-3; TRBD2 matches 13 bases. J was trimmed by 1 base and V by 7 bases; bases with no gene match: 14. Germline values: CDR1 SQVTM, CDR2 ANQGSEA. This CDR3 has 18 residues. The CDR3 spells CSGGAGLAGVGGTDTQYF. CDR3 coding DNA: TGCAGCGGGGGGGCTGGACTAGCGGGAGTGGGAGGCACAGATACGCAGTATTTT.

This clone was observed a single time. The chain carries TRBV6-5 and TRBJ2-5; 7 positions match TRBD2. Germline trimming cut 0 bases from V and 2 bases from J; bases unmatched to any gene: 3. The CDR3 runs 15 residues. The germline V gene encodes CDR1 MNHEY and CDR2 SVGAGI. The CDR3 nucleotides are TGTGCCAGCAGTTACTCGTGGGGGGGACAAGAGACCCAGTACTTC. Translating it yields CASSYSWGGQETQYF.

The chain links TRBV10-3 to TRBJ2-1, with 8 bases matching TRBD2. CDR3 length equals 15 residues. Unmatched junction bases numbered 5, after V lost 2 bases and J lost 5 bases. The germline CDR1 and CDR2 sequences are ENHRY and SYGVKD. The CDR3 is CAISESGSMNNEQFF. As DNA, the CDR3 is TGTGCCATCAGTGAGAGCGGGAGTATGAACAATGAGCAGTTCTTC.

V gene TRBV19 combines with J gene TRBJ2-1, with TRBD2 matching over 8 bases. V was pared by 5 bases and J by 8 bases, with 8 bases of the junction left unmatched. CDR3 length equals 14 residues. CDR1 LNHDA and CDR2 SQIVND come from the germline V gene (reference sequence). CDR3 sequence reads: CASSWKRERDEQFF. Written as DNA, the CDR3 is TGTGCCAGTAGTTGGAAGCGGGAGCGGGATGAGCAGTTCTTC.

This clone has a single count. The rearrangement uses TRBV5-4 and TRBJ2-1; tentative D call: TRBD1 (6 bases). This CDR3 has 17 amino acids. Germline-derived CDR1 and CDR2 are SGHNT and YYREEE (reference sequence). V was clipped by 4 bases and J by 9 bases, with 26 bases between them. CDR3 sequence reads: CASSPAFSSLQGGEQFF. In DNA form, the CDR3 reads TGTGCCAGCAGCCCCGCCTTCTCTAGCCTCCAAGGGGGTGAGCAGTTCTTC.

The chain joins TRBV28 to TRBJ1-4, with a possible D match to TRBD1 (6 bases). The CDR3 consists of 14 residues. Deletions cut 7 bases from V and 7 bases from J, with 16 bases between. CDR1 is MDHEN and CDR2 is SYDVKM in the germline V gene. The CDR3 loop is CASTAGGASEKLFF. The CDR3 DNA sequence: TGTGCCAGCACTGCGGGGGGCGCGTCTGAAAAACTGTTTTTT.

This chain links TRBV28 with TRBJ2-1, with 9 nucleotides matching TRBD2. Germline CDR1 is MDHEN and CDR2 is SYDVKM. V shed 6 bases and J 4 bases; nucleotides not matched to a gene: 10. CDR3 length equals 16 residues. CDR3 DNA: TGTGCCAGCAGCTTAGGAAGCGGGAGGCGATACAATGAGCAGTTCTTC. Translating gives CASSLGSGRRYNEQFF. The full variable domain, its missing parts supplied by reference TRBV28 and TRBJ2-1, is DVKVTQSSRYLVKRTGEKVFLECVQDMDHENMFWYRQDPGLGLRLIYFSYDVKMKEKGDIPEGYSVSREKKERFSLILESASTNQTSMYLCASSLGSGRRYNEQFFGPGTRLTVL.

The chain links TRBV28 to TRBJ1-5, with TRBD1 matching over 8 bases. CDR3 length: 16 amino acids. V dropped 2 bases and J dropped 2; count of bases not matched to a gene: 5. The germline V gene has CDR1 MDHEN and CDR2 SYDVKM. The CDR3 is CASSLGYRGGNQPQHF. CDR3 in DNA: TGTGCCAGCAGTTTAGGGTACAGGGGGGGCAATCAGCCCCAGCATTTT. The whole variable domain, remainder taken from reference TRBV28 and TRBJ1-5, is DVKVTQSSRYLVKRTGEKVFLECVQDMDHENMFWYRQDPGLGLRLIYFSYDVKMKEKGDIPEGYSVSREKKERFSLILESASTNQTSMYLCASSLGYRGGNQPQHFGDGTRLSIL.